The source of this TCR beta chain is a study of T-cell reconstitution after alpha-beta-depleted transplantation in children. This clonotype was counted only a few times. Its antigen is undetermined. The ends lost 4 bases at V and 4 bases at J; junction bases unmatched: 13. This CDR3 has 18 amino acids. Germline values: CDR1 LGHDT, CDR2 YNNKEL (reference sequence). Unique molecular identifiers were incorporated when the TCRbeta library was constructed. Via MiXCR, TCRdb re-called the PCR reads, giving one row per CDR3 protein. This sample has around 50,000 distinct CDR3 sequences, with about 50% found just once. The study's findings and limits: The origin of high day-60 TCRbeta diversity in some patients lay in surviving recipient T cells and thymic progenitors. Most T-cell counts and diversity one year after the transplant came from T cells that were newly produced. Several hundred expanded graft clones reportedly supplied alpha-beta T cells about two months after transplant.

The sequence came from a boy in the first two years of life with SCID, due to receive a stem cell transplant. The sequencing used peripheral blood, collected before TCRalphabeta/CD19-depleted stem cell transplant. The gene calls are TRBV3-1 and TRBJ2-2; 9 bases fit TRBD2. This chain's CDR3 is CASSRPGGGGASTGELFF. CDR3 nucleotides: TGTGCCAGCAGCCGCCCTGGGGGCGGGGGGGCGAGCACCGGGGAGCTGTTTTTT.